Reported below is one T cell receptor (beta chain). The antigen is not known. Here immunoSEQ multiplex PCR was the method, and the copy in TCRdb shows in-frame clones only, minus some. The sample records 100,000 to 130,000 clones, around 90% being singletons. These data are taken from a study of T cell responses to AZD1222 COVID-19 vaccine. Trimming took off 4 bases at V and 6 bases at J, with 12 bases between the two ends. The length of the CDR3 is 13 residues. The germline V gene has CDR1 MGHRA and CDR2 YSYEKL. Regarding the study as a whole: The repertoires were collected only after the peak T cell response. Reportedly, nearly half of unique spike TCRs recognized epitopes outside B.1.351/B.1.1.7 mutations.

The sample here was peripheral blood, taken on day 0 of AZD1222 vaccination. This rearrangement joins TRBV4-1 to TRBJ1-2, with a tentative D call TRBD1 (6 bases). This sequence was found in an adult in good health. DNA for the CDR3: TGCGCCAGCAGCCTTCAGGGGAACGATGGCTACACCTTC. Translated, it gives CASSLQGNDGYTF.